This is a list of T cell receptor beta chains from one sample in a study of cytomegalovirus exposure and HLA in healthy donors. Some clones are missing from TCRdb's copy, which holds only in-frame ones; the method was immunoSEQ multiplex PCR. This sample has fewer than 400,000 clones; roughly 89% occur once, and the top ten carry under 0.85%. The sequencing sample was made of PBMCs. The receptors here all came from a woman aged 18-29 years in good health and CMV-seronegative. Both conserved end residues are part of each CDR3. A D gene is named only where the DNA matches it firmly. Expanded clones get a size class; other rows say once, few or many, or leave the size out.

j_call: TRBJ2-2; d_call: -; clone_size: -; v_call: TRBV11-3; cdr3_aa: CASSISVHTGELFF; cdr3_nt: TGTGCCAGCAGCATATCGGTCCACACCGGGGAGCTGTTTTTT
j_call: TRBJ2-7; d_call: -; clone_size: -; v_call: TRBV7-9; cdr3_aa: CASSYGGTGSREQYF; cdr3_nt: TGTGCCAGCAGCTATGGCGGGACTGGAAGTCGCGAGCAGTACTTC
j_call: TRBJ1-1; d_call: -; clone_size: -; v_call: TRBV11-2; cdr3_aa: CASRRKGGPEAFF; cdr3_nt: TGTGCCAGCAGACGCAAGGGGGGGCCTGAAGCTTTCTTT
j_call: TRBJ1-2; d_call: -; clone_size: -; v_call: TRBV9; cdr3_aa: CASSVGSGSSYGYTF; cdr3_nt: TGTGCCAGCAGCGTAGGTTCAGGGTCCAGCTATGGCTACACCTTC
j_call: TRBJ2-1; d_call: -; clone_size: -; v_call: TRBV2; cdr3_aa: CATRDFNSYNEQFF; cdr3_nt: TGTGCCACCAGGGACTTCAATTCCTACAATGAGCAGTTCTTC
j_call: TRBJ2-2; d_call: -; clone_size: -; v_call: TRBV4-2; cdr3_aa: CASSQESSGTINTGELFF; cdr3_nt: TGTGCCAGCAGCCAAGAGAGTTCCGGGACAATCAACACCGGGGAGCTGTTTTTT
j_call: TRBJ2-1; d_call: TRBD2; clone_size: -; v_call: TRBV4-1; cdr3_aa: CASSHGGARGQNEQFF; cdr3_nt: TGCGCCAGCAGCCACGGGGGGGCTCGGGGCCAAAATGAGCAGTTCTTC
j_call: TRBJ2-5; d_call: TRBD2; clone_size: once; v_call: TRBV7-2; cdr3_aa: CASRKAGVRETQYF; cdr3_nt: TGTGCCAGCAGGAAAGCGGGAGTACGGGAGACCCAGTACTTC
j_call: TRBJ2-2; d_call: -; clone_size: many; v_call: TRBV27; cdr3_aa: CASSPWTANTGELFF; cdr3_nt: TGTGCCAGCAGTCCCTGGACAGCGAACACCGGGGAGCTGTTTTTT
j_call: TRBJ1-1; d_call: TRBD1; clone_size: -; v_call: TRBV29-1; cdr3_aa: CSVRQGPPTEAFF; cdr3_nt: TGCAGCGTACGACAGGGTCCTCCCACTGAAGCTTTCTTT
j_call: TRBJ2-1; d_call: -; clone_size: -; v_call: TRBV27; cdr3_aa: CASSLRGSFYNEQFF; cdr3_nt: TGTGCCAGCAGTTTACGAGGGAGTTTTTACAATGAGCAGTTCTTC
j_call: TRBJ1-1; d_call: -; clone_size: -; v_call: TRBV5-1; cdr3_aa: CASSLELGRVTLGNTEAFF; cdr3_nt: TGCGCCAGCAGCTTGGAACTTGGCAGGGTCACCCTTGGGAACACTGAAGCTTTCTTT
j_call: TRBJ2-7; d_call: -; clone_size: -; v_call: TRBV27; cdr3_aa: CASSLSFRWEQYF; cdr3_nt: TGTGCCAGCAGTTTATCGTTTCGGTGGGAGCAGTACTTC
j_call: TRBJ1-1; d_call: TRBD1; clone_size: -; v_call: TRBV6-1; cdr3_aa: CASSEDRETENTEAFF; cdr3_nt: TGTGCCAGCAGTGAGGACAGGGAGACTGAGAACACTGAAGCTTTCTTT
j_call: TRBJ2-5; d_call: -; clone_size: -; v_call: TRBV9; cdr3_aa: CASSVAGFSETQYF; cdr3_nt: TGTGCCAGCAGCGTAGCCGGTTTTTCAGAGACCCAGTACTTC
j_call: TRBJ2-1; d_call: TRBD1; clone_size: -; v_call: TRBV7-3; cdr3_aa: CASSSDRGIYNEQFF; cdr3_nt: TGTGCCAGCAGTTCGGACAGGGGGATATACAATGAGCAGTTCTTC
j_call: TRBJ2-1; d_call: -; clone_size: -; v_call: TRBV4-1; cdr3_aa: CASSQDGGTYNEQFF; cdr3_nt: TGCGCCAGCAGCCAAGACGGCGGGACTTACAATGAGCAGTTCTTC
j_call: TRBJ2-3; d_call: -; clone_size: -; v_call: TRBV9; cdr3_aa: CASSVALRQQTDTQYF; cdr3_nt: TGTGCCAGCAGCGTAGCCCTGCGACAGCAAACAGATACGCAGTATTTT
j_call: TRBJ2-3; d_call: TRBD1; clone_size: -; v_call: TRBV11-2; cdr3_aa: CASSLDGQGADTQYF; cdr3_nt: TGTGCCAGCAGCCTAGACGGACAGGGGGCGGACACGCAGTATTTT
j_call: TRBJ2-7; d_call: TRBD2; clone_size: -; v_call: TRBV27; cdr3_aa: CASSLASGSSYEQYF; cdr3_nt: TGTGCCAGCAGTTTAGCTAGCGGAAGCTCCTACGAGCAGTACTTC
j_call: TRBJ1-2; d_call: -; clone_size: -; v_call: TRBV6-6; cdr3_aa: CASSYPLLGYTF; cdr3_nt: TGTGCCAGCAGTTACCCCCTCCTTGGCTACACCTTC
j_call: TRBJ2-3; d_call: TRBD1; clone_size: -; v_call: TRBV5-1; cdr3_aa: CASSKPQGTSTDTQYF; cdr3_nt: TGCGCCAGCAGTAAACCACAGGGGACAAGCACAGATACGCAGTATTTT
j_call: TRBJ2-7; d_call: -; clone_size: -; v_call: TRBV25-1; cdr3_aa: CASSDRVYEQYF; cdr3_nt: TGTGCCAGCAGTGACAGGGTCTACGAGCAGTACTTC
j_call: TRBJ2-2; d_call: TRBD2; clone_size: -; v_call: TRBV28; cdr3_aa: CASSLSGSGTGELFF; cdr3_nt: TGTGCCAGCAGTCTCAGCGGGAGTGGCACCGGGGAGCTGTTTTTT
j_call: TRBJ1-4; d_call: TRBD1; clone_size: -; v_call: TRBV7-2; cdr3_aa: CASSLRTGGNEKLFF; cdr3_nt: TGTGCCAGCAGCTTACGGACAGGGGGGAATGAAAAACTGTTTTTT
j_call: TRBJ1-5; d_call: TRBD1; clone_size: few; v_call: TRBV18; cdr3_aa: CASSPIQGDQPQHF; cdr3_nt: TGTGCCAGCTCACCGATCCAGGGGGATCAGCCCCAGCATTTT
j_call: TRBJ2-7; d_call: -; clone_size: -; v_call: TRBV6-5; cdr3_aa: CASSYSLGSYEQYF; cdr3_nt: TGTGCCAGCAGTTACTCACTGGGGAGCTACGAGCAGTACTTC
j_call: TRBJ2-2; d_call: -; clone_size: -; v_call: TRBV5-1; cdr3_aa: CASSSTAANTGELFF; cdr3_nt: TGCGCCAGCAGCTCGACGGCGGCGAACACCGGGGAGCTGTTTTTT
j_call: TRBJ1-2; d_call: -; clone_size: -; v_call: TRBV6-5; cdr3_aa: CASSYQGSGYTF; cdr3_nt: TGTGCCAGCAGTTACCAGGGTTCTGGCTACACCTTC
j_call: TRBJ1-5; d_call: -; clone_size: -; v_call: TRBV28; cdr3_aa: CASNTFFGLGNQPQHF; cdr3_nt: TGTGCCAGCAATACGTTTTTTGGCCTGGGCAATCAGCCCCAGCATTTT
j_call: TRBJ1-2; d_call: -; clone_size: -; v_call: TRBV6-5; cdr3_aa: CASSSSGGYTF; cdr3_nt: TGTGCCAGCAGTTCCAGCGGTGGCTACACCTTC
j_call: TRBJ2-6; d_call: -; clone_size: -; v_call: TRBV29-1; cdr3_aa: CSVVGRAGANVLTF; cdr3_nt: TGCAGCGTTGTCGGCAGGGCTGGGGCCAACGTCCTGACTTTC
j_call: TRBJ2-2; d_call: TRBD2; clone_size: few; v_call: TRBV4-1; cdr3_aa: CASSQVGSNGLAGVRELFF; cdr3_nt: TGCGCCAGCAGCCAAGTCGGGTCAAACGGACTAGCGGGAGTACGGGAGCTGTTTTTT
j_call: TRBJ2-3; d_call: TRBD1; clone_size: -; v_call: TRBV27; cdr3_aa: CASSSTGVTDTQYF; cdr3_nt: TGTGCCAGCAGTTCAACAGGGGTCACAGATACGCAGTATTTT
j_call: TRBJ2-7; d_call: TRBD2; clone_size: once; v_call: TRBV28; cdr3_aa: CASSFSLAGGAYEQYF; cdr3_nt: TGTGCCAGCAGTTTTTCACTAGCGGGGGGGGCCTACGAGCAGTACTTC
j_call: TRBJ2-7; d_call: -; clone_size: few; v_call: TRBV29-1; cdr3_aa: CSALTGQWGYEQYF; cdr3_nt: TGCAGCGCTCTGACCGGACAGTGGGGATACGAGCAGTACTTC
j_call: TRBJ2-3; d_call: TRBD2; clone_size: -; v_call: TRBV7-3; cdr3_aa: CASSLRTSNWATDTQYF; cdr3_nt: TGTGCCAGCAGCCTACGGACTAGCAATTGGGCCACAGATACGCAGTATTTT
j_call: TRBJ2-7; d_call: -; clone_size: -; v_call: TRBV9; cdr3_aa: CASSPRQAPYEQYF; cdr3_nt: TGTGCCAGCAGCCCCCGACAGGCACCCTACGAGCAGTACTTC
j_call: TRBJ1-2; d_call: -; clone_size: -; v_call: TRBV4-1; cdr3_aa: CASSQDRAGAGNYGYTF; cdr3_nt: TGCGCCAGCAGCCAAGATCGTGCGGGGGCCGGTAACTATGGCTACACCTTC
j_call: TRBJ1-5; d_call: TRBD1; clone_size: -; v_call: TRBV28; cdr3_aa: CASSPRQGPNSNQPQHF; cdr3_nt: TGTGCCAGCAGTCCTCGACAGGGGCCCAACTCCAATCAGCCCCAGCATTTT
j_call: TRBJ2-5; d_call: -; clone_size: -; v_call: TRBV7-9; cdr3_aa: CASAGVGETQYF; cdr3_nt: TGTGCCAGCGCAGGGGTAGGAGAGACCCAGTACTTC
j_call: TRBJ2-3; d_call: -; clone_size: -; v_call: TRBV6-5; cdr3_aa: CASSDTGSDTQYF; cdr3_nt: TGTGCCAGCAGCGACACAGGGTCAGATACGCAGTATTTT
j_call: TRBJ2-5; d_call: -; clone_size: -; v_call: TRBV7-6; cdr3_aa: CASSLGLIRQETQYF; cdr3_nt: TGTGCCAGCAGCTTAGGACTAATTCGCCAAGAGACCCAGTACTTC
j_call: TRBJ2-1; d_call: TRBD2; clone_size: -; v_call: TRBV29-1; cdr3_aa: CSSLGGRAPFEQFF; cdr3_nt: TGCAGCTCCCTGGGCGGGAGGGCCCCCTTTGAGCAGTTCTTC
j_call: TRBJ2-5; d_call: -; clone_size: -; v_call: TRBV9; cdr3_aa: CASSLPDTPETQYF; cdr3_nt: TGTGCCAGCAGCTTACCAGACACCCCCGAGACCCAGTACTTC
j_call: TRBJ2-1; d_call: TRBD2; clone_size: -; v_call: TRBV29-1; cdr3_aa: CSADGWDYKNNEQFF; cdr3_nt: TGCAGCGCCGACGGATGGGACTACAAAAACAATGAGCAGTTCTTC